The 27 T cell receptor beta chains given below trace back to one sample, sequenced in a study of blood T cell repertoires in COVID-19. This table comes from immunoSEQ multiplex PCR, and its TCRdb copy is limited to in-frame clones, with some not included. The sample consists of 180,000 or so clones, around 85% of them appearing once. Sequencing input: peripheral blood. The receptor set was obtained from a woman in her sixties with acute or convalescent COVID-19.

The gene calls are TRBV3-1 (or the pseudogene TRBV3-2) and TRBJ1-6; TRBD1 might be the D (5 bases). CDR1 and CDR2 (germline): LGHDT, YNNKEL (reference sequence). The CDR3 spans 17 residues. V was cut by 0 bases and J by 2 bases, with 11 bases left in between. CDR3 DNA: TGTGCCAGCAGCCAAGAGCAGGGAGGGACCTATAATTCACCCCTCCACTTT. Protein product: CASSQEQGGTYNSPLHF.

This chain links TRBV5-5 with TRBJ2-6; no definite D call. Germline CDR1 and CDR2: SGHKS and YYEKEE (reference sequence). V was cut by 0 bases and J by 4 bases, with 2 bases left in between. The CDR3 runs 13 residues. CDR3 sequence reads: CASSLAGANVLTF. The CDR3 DNA sequence: TGTGCCAGCAGCTTGGCAGGGGCCAACGTCCTGACTTTC.

The gene calls are TRBV7-2 and TRBJ2-3; D is unresolved. Germline V lookup: CDR1 SGHTA, CDR2 FQGNSA. The length of the CDR3 is 11 residues. Trimming took 5 bases from V and 5 from J, leaving 5 bases between them. The CDR3 spells CASSPQDTQYF. In DNA, the CDR3 is TGTGCCAGCAGCCCCCAAGATACGCAGTATTTT.

The chain carries TRBV30 and TRBJ2-1, with 10 bases that match TRBD2. Germline loops: CDR1 GTSNPN, CDR2 SVGIG (reference sequence). The CDR3 spans 19 residues. With V trimmed by 1 base and J by 7 bases, 19 bases remained unmatched. The CDR3 here is CAWSDTIRIAGGRRNEQFF. The DNA for the CDR3 is TGTGCCTGGAGTGACACAATCAGGATAGCGGGAGGTAGGAGAAATGAGCAGTTCTTC.

This clone has a handful of counts. The chain joins TRBV7-2 to TRBJ2-1, with D perhaps matching TRBD2 (7 bases). V was shortened by 5 bases and J by 0 bases, with 20 bases between the two germline ends. This CDR3 has 18 residues. Per the germline V gene, CDR1 is SGHTA and CDR2 is FQGNSA. The CDR3 region has the DNA TGTGCCAGCAGCCCTAAGGGGGTGAGCGGGGCCTCCTACAATGAGCAGTTCTTC. It yields the protein CASSPKGVSGASYNEQFF.

The V and J genes are TRBV10-3 and TRBJ1-1; no firm D call. The V and J ends lost 4 bases and 7 bases respectively, with 13 bases between them. The CDR3 loop spans 13 amino acids. The germline V gene encodes CDR1 ENHRY and CDR2 SYGVKD. The CDR3 sequence: CAISGGNTYEAFF. Here the CDR3 DNA reads TGTGCCATCAGTGGAGGGAATACTTATGAAGCTTTCTTT.

DNA of the CDR3: TGCGCCAGCAGCCAAGCAGGGGGCTATCAGCCCCAGCATTTT. This gives the protein CASSQAGGYQPQHF. This chain links TRBV4-1 with TRBJ1-5, with 8 bases matching TRBD1. Unmatched junction bases numbered 1, after V lost 1 base and J lost 5 bases. The V gene's germline CDR1 is MGHRA and CDR2 YSYEKL. CDR3 length: 14 residues.

The chain recombines TRBV7-9 with TRBJ1-6, with D unclear. The CDR3 runs to 12 residues. Germline loops: CDR1 SEHNR, CDR2 FQNEAQ (reference sequence). The V end was cut by 2 bases, the J end by 9 bases, with 5 bases between. The CDR3 nucleotides are TGTGCCAGCAGCTTATTCGGTTCACCCCTCCACTTT. Protein: CASSLFGSPLHF.

The chain combines TRBV7-3 with TRBJ2-2; 11 bases are a match to TRBD2. This CDR3 contains 19 residues. The germline V gene has CDR1 SGHTA and CDR2 FQGTGA. The V gene end was trimmed by 3 bases and the J gene end by 1 base; junction bases not matched to a gene: 10. CDR3 in DNA: TGTGCCAGCAGCTTTATCCCCCTAGCGGGAGGTAGGAACACCGGGGAGCTGTTTTTT. It encodes CASSFIPLAGGRNTGELFF.

The chain uses TRBV28 and TRBJ2-7; 8 bases fit TRBD1. Trimming removed 6 bases from V and 4 bases from J; junction bases left unmatched: 11. The CDR3 is 15 residues long. Germline-derived CDR1 and CDR2 are MDHEN and SYDVKM. The DNA of the CDR3 is TGTGCCAGCAGAGACAGGGGCGGAATTGTATACGAGCAGTACGTC. Encoded protein: CASRDRGGIVYEQYV.

This sequence joins TRBV5-1 and TRBJ2-3; 15 bases fit TRBD2. In germline, CDR1 is SGHRS, CDR2 YFSETQ. This CDR3 is 17 amino acids long. After removal of 3 bases from V and 2 bases from J, the junction contained 4 bases not matched to a gene. The CDR3 DNA sequence: TGCGCCAGCAGCTCTGGACTAGCGGGAGGGTCCACAGATACGCAGTATTTT. This codes for CASSSGLAGGSTDTQYF.

The V gene is TRBV6-5, the J gene TRBJ2-4; the D is unclear. Trimming took off 0 bases at V and 4 bases at J, with 13 bases between the two ends. In germline, CDR1 is MNHEY, CDR2 SVGAGI. The CDR3 loop spans 16 amino acids. CDR3 nucleotide sequence: TGTGCCAGCAGTTACTCTTCAGCGTCAAGAAAAAACATTCAGTACTTC. Amino acid sequence: CASSYSSASRKNIQYF.

V gene TRBV30 combines with J gene TRBJ2-1, with a possible D match to TRBD2 (5 bases). CDR3 length equals 13 residues. V was cut by 4 bases and J by 6 bases, with 13 bases left in between. CDR1 GTSNPN and CDR2 SVGIG come from the germline V gene (reference sequence). For the CDR3, the DNA is TGTGCCTGGAACCGGGGAACGTCCAATGAGCAGTTCTTC. This codes for CAWNRGTSNEQFF.

This clone has only a few counts. The rearrangement links TRBV3-1 (or the pseudogene TRBV3-2) to TRBJ2-4; 7 nucleotides agree with TRBD2. Germline loops: CDR1 LGHDT, CDR2 YNNKEL (reference sequence). The CDR3 has 18 residues. V gave up 8 bases and J gave up 0 bases; unmatched junction bases: 16. The CDR3 is CASGHRGGGGGAKNIQYF. The DNA for the CDR3 is TGTGCCAGCGGTCATCGCGGCGGAGGCGGGGGAGCCAAAAACATTCAGTACTTC.

The chain employs TRBV7-8 and TRBJ2-5; no reliable D call. V gave up 3 bases and J gave up 5 bases, with 10 bases separating them. Germline V CDR1 and CDR2: SGHVS, FQNEAQ. This CDR3 region has 13 residues. For the CDR3, the DNA is TGTGCCAGCAGCTTTTTTCAGGCGGAGACCCAGTACTTC. Its protein is CASSFFQAETQYF.

The chain uses TRBV10-3 and TRBJ2-3; TRBD2 agrees at 8 bases. The J segment lost 2 bases and the V segment lost 2 bases, leaving 3 bases of the junction unmatched. Germline CDR1 ENHRY, CDR2 SYGVKD. This CDR3 has 15 residues. The CDR3 loop is CAISEVAGLTDTQYF. CDR3 DNA: TGTGCCATCAGTGAGGTAGCGGGACTCACAGATACGCAGTATTTT.

The gene calls are TRBV5-1 and TRBJ2-1; 7 bases map to TRBD2. The CDR3 runs to 11 residues. The V gene end was trimmed by 2 bases and the J gene end by 13 bases; junction bases not matched to a gene: 3. CDR1 and CDR2 (germline): SGHRS, YFSETQ. Written as DNA, the CDR3 is TGCGCCAGCAGCTTCGAGCGGGACCAGTTCTTC. This sequence encodes CASSFERDQFF.

The V gene is TRBV11-2, the J gene TRBJ2-1; 9 bases agree with TRBD1. The CDR3 length is 11 residues. The V and J ends lost 5 bases and 15 bases, in that order; junction bases with no gene match: 5. Germline V CDR1 and CDR2: SGHAT, FQNNGV. The CDR3 reads CASSPGQGWFF. CDR3 coding DNA: TGTGCCAGCAGCCCCGGACAGGGGTGGTTCTTC.

The chain is built from TRBV28 and TRBJ2-5; D call uncertain. Germline CDR1 is MDHEN and CDR2 is SYDVKM. V was shortened by 6 bases and J by 1 base, with 9 bases between the two germline ends. This CDR3 has 13 amino acids. The CDR3 bases are TGTGCCAGCAGCTCCCTTATCCAAGAGACCCAGTACTTC. Its protein is CASSSLIQETQYF.

V usage is TRBV28 and J usage is TRBJ1-1; 8 positions agree with TRBD1. CDR1 is MDHEN, CDR2 SYDVKM, per germline. Trimming took 5 bases from V and 6 from J; bases not matched to a gene: 23. The CDR3 runs to 19 residues. CDR3 region: CASSHLVSRWTGNVSEAFF. In nucleotides, the CDR3 is TGTGCCAGCAGTCACCTCGTTTCCCGGTGGACAGGGAATGTCTCTGAAGCTTTCTTT. The full variable domain, rest sourced from reference TRBV28 and TRBJ1-1, is DVKVTQSSRYLVKRTGEKVFLECVQDMDHENMFWYRQDPGLGLRLIYFSYDVKMKEKGDIPEGYSVSREKKERFSLILESASTNQTSMYLCASSHLVSRWTGNVSEAFFGQGTRLTVV.

This clone has just a few counts. This chain joins TRBV15 and TRBJ2-5; D remains unclear. Germline lookup yields CDR1 LNHNV and CDR2 YYDKDF (reference sequence). The CDR3 loop spans 14 amino acids. The V and J ends lost 4 bases and 1 base respectively, with 10 bases between them. CDR3 nucleotides: TGTGCCACCAGCATACTCTCGAGCCAAGAGACCCAGTACTTC. Translation: CATSILSSQETQYF.

The J gene is TRBJ2-2, the V gene TRBV5-1, with TRBD2 matching 11 bases. Germline CDR1 and CDR2: SGHRS and YFSETQ. This CDR3 region has 16 residues. V was clipped by 4 bases and J by 5 bases; unmatched bases: 7. Here the CDR3 DNA reads TGCGCCAGCAGCGGACCACTAGCGGGAGCTACCGGGGAGCTGTTTTTT. Translated, it gives CASSGPLAGATGELFF.

V gene TRBV28 combines with J gene TRBJ1-6; tentative D call: TRBD1 (5 bases). Trimming took off 6 bases at V and 10 bases at J, with 19 bases between the two ends. The CDR3 is 15 residues long. CDR1 is MDHEN, CDR2 SYDVKM, per germline. The CDR3 sequence: CASSPWRGYGSPLHF. CDR3 nucleotides: TGTGCCAGCAGCCCTTGGCGGGGCTACGGGTCACCCCTCCACTTT.

The chain links TRBV6-5 to TRBJ1-1; a weak D match, TRBD1 (6 bases). Germline V lookup: CDR1 MNHEY, CDR2 SVGAGI. This CDR3 spans 14 amino acids. The germline V and J ends were trimmed by 6 bases and 1 base, with 12 bases remaining between them. This chain's CDR3 is CASSHLGGNTEAFF. CDR3 bases: TGTGCCAGCAGCCACCTAGGGGGGAACACTGAAGCTTTCTTT.

The chain joins TRBV28 to TRBJ1-6; D might be TRBD1 (5 bases). This CDR3 comprises 14 residues. Germline V CDR1 and CDR2: MDHEN, SYDVKM. Trimming left V 6 bases short and J 6 bases short, with 12 bases between. The DNA of the CDR3 is TGTGCCAGCAGCATGGGAAGGGGTAATTCACCCCTCCACTTT. It encodes CASSMGRGNSPLHF.

The chain carries TRBV6-5 and TRBJ2-5; maybe TRBD2 (6 bases). CDR3 length: 10 amino acids. Trimming pared 11 bases from V and 5 bases from J, leaving 9 bases between. Germline values: CDR1 MNHEY, CDR2 SVGAGI. CDR3 protein: CAAGRETQYF. The CDR3 bases are TGTGCCGCAGGGAGGGAGACCCAGTACTTC.

About this clone: This same CDR3 is encoded by further DNA sequences in the sample. The chain uses TRBV3-1 (or the pseudogene TRBV3-2) and TRBJ2-3; possible D gene TRBD2, 5 bases. From germline, CDR1 is LGHDT and CDR2 YNNKEL (reference sequence). V lost 1 base and J 2 bases, leaving 7 bases between the germline ends. The CDR3 length is 14 residues. The CDR3 DNA sequence: TGTGCCAGCAGCCAAGGCGGGTTCACAGATACGCAGTATTTT. Encoded protein: CASSQGGFTDTQYF.